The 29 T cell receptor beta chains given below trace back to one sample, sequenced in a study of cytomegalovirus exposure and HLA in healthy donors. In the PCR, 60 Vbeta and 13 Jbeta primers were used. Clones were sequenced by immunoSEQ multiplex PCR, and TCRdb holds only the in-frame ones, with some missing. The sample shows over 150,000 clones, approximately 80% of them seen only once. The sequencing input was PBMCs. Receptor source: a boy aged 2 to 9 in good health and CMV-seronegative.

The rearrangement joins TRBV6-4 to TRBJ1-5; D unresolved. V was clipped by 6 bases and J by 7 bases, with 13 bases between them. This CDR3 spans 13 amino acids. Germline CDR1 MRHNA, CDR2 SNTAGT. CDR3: CASSPTGGQPQHF. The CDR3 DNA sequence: TGTGCCAGCAGCCCAACTGGCGGGCAGCCCCAGCATTTT.

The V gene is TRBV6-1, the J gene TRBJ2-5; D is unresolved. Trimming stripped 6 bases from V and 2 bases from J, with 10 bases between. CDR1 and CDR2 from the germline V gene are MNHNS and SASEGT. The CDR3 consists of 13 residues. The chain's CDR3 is CASSGDGQETQYF. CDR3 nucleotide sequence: TGTGCCAGCAGCGGAGACGGACAAGAGACCCAGTACTTC.

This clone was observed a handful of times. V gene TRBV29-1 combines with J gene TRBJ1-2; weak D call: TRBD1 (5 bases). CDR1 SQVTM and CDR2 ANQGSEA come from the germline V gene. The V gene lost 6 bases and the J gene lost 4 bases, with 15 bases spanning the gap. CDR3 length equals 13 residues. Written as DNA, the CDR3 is TGCAGCGTCCCCCACCAGGGAAGCTATGGCTACACCTTC. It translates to CSVPHQGSYGYTF.

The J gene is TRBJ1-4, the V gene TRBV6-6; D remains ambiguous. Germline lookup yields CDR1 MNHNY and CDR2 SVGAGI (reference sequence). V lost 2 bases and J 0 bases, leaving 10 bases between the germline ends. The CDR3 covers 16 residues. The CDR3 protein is CASSYDYAATNEKLFF. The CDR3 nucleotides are TGTGCCAGCAGTTACGACTACGCTGCAACTAATGAAAAACTGTTTTTT.

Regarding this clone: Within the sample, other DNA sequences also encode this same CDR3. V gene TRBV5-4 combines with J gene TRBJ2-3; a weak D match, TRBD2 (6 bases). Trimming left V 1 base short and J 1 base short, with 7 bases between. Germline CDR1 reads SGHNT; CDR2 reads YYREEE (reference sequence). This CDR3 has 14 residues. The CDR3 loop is CASSLWGGTDTQYF. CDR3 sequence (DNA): TGTGCCAGCAGCTTGTGGGGGGGCACAGATACGCAGTATTTT.

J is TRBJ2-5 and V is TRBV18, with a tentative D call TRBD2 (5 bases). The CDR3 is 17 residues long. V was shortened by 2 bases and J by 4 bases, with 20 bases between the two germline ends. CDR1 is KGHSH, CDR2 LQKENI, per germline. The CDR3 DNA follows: TGTGCCAGCTCACCATCGAGGAACAGCGGCTTCCCAGAGACCCAGTACTTC. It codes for CASSPSRNSGFPETQYF.

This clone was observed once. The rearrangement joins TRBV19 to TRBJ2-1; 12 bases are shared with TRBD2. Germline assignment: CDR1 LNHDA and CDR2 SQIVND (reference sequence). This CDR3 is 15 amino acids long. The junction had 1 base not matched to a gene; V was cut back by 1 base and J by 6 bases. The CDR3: CASSIVLAGGNEQFF. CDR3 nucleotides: TGTGCCAGTAGTATAGTACTAGCGGGGGGCAATGAGCAGTTCTTC.

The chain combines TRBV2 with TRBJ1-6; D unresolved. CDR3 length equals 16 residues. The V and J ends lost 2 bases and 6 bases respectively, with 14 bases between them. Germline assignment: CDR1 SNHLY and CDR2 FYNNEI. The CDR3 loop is CASSESGRAVNSPLHF. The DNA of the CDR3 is TGTGCCAGCAGTGAAAGCGGAAGGGCAGTTAATTCACCCCTCCACTTT.

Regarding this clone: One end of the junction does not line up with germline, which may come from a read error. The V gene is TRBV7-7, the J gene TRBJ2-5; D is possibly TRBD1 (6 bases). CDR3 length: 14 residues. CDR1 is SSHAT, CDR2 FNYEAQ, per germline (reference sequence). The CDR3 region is CASSAMGQRETQYF. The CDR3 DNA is TGTGCTAGCAGCGCCATGGGACAACGGGAGACCCAGTACTTC.

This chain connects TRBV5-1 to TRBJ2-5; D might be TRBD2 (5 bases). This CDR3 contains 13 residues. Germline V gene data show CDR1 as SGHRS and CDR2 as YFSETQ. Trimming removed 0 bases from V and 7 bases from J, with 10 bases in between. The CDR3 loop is CASSLEGGGTQYF. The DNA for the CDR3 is TGCGCCAGCAGCTTGGAGGGCGGAGGGACCCAGTACTTC. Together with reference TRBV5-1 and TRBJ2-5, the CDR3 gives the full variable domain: KAGVTQTPRYLIKTRGQQVTLSCSPISGHRSVSWYQQTPGQGLQFLFEYFSETQRNKGNFPGRFSGRQFSNSRSEMNVSTLELGDSALYLCASSLEGGGTQYFGPGTRLLVL.

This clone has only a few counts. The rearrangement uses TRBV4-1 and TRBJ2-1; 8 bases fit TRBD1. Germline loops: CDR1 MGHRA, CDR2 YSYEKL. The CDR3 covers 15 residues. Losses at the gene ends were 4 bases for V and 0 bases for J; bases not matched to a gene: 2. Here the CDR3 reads CASSPDRGSYNEQFF. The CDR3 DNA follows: TGCGCCAGCAGCCCAGACAGGGGCTCCTACAATGAGCAGTTCTTC.

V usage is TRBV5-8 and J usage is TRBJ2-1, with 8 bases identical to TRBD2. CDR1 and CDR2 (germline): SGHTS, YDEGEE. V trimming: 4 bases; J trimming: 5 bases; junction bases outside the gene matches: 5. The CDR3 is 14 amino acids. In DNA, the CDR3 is TGTGCCAGCAGCGACAGGACTAGCAACAATGAGCAGTTCTTC. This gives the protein CASSDRTSNNEQFF.

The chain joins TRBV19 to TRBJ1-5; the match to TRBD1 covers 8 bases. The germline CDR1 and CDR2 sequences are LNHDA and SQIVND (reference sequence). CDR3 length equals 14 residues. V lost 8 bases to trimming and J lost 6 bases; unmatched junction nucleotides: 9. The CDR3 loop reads CASRTGRYVQPQHF. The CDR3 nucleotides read TGTGCCAGTCGGACAGGGAGGTATGTTCAGCCCCAGCATTTT.

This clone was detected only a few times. CDR3 in DNA: TGTGCCAGTAGTATTGGCAGGGTGGTCAATGAGCAGTTCTTC. Encoded protein: CASSIGRVVNEQFF. V and J are TRBV19 and TRBJ2-1; tentative D call: TRBD1 (5 bases). CDR1 LNHDA and CDR2 SQIVND come from the germline V gene (reference sequence). The CDR3 consists of 14 residues. Trimming cost V 3 bases and J 6 bases, with 12 bases left between them.

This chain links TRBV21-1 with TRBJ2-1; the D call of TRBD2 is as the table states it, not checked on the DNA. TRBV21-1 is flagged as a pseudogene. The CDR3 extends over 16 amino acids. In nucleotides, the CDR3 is TGTGCCAGCAGCAAAGTTTCCAGCGGGAGAAGCAATGAGCAGTTCTTC. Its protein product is CASSKVSSGRSNEQFF.

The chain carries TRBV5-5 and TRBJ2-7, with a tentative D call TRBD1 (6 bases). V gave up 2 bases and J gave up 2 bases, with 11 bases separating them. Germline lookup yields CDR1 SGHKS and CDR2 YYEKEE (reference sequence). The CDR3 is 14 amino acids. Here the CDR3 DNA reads TGTGCCAGCAGCTTCAGGGGCCCTCCCTACGAGCAGTACGTC. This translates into CASSFRGPPYEQYV.

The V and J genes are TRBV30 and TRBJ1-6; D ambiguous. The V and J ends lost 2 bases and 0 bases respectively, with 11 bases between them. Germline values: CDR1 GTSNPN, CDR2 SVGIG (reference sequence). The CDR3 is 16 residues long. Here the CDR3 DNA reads TGTGCCTGGAGTTCCTCCATGAGCTCCTATAATTCACCCCTCCACTTT. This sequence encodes CAWSSSMSSYNSPLHF.

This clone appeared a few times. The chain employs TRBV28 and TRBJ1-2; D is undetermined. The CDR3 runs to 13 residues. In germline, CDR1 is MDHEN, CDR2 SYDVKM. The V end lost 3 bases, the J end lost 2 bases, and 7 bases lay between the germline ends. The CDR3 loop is CASSFGGNYGYTF. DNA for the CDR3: TGTGCCAGCAGTTTTGGCGGGAACTATGGCTACACCTTC.

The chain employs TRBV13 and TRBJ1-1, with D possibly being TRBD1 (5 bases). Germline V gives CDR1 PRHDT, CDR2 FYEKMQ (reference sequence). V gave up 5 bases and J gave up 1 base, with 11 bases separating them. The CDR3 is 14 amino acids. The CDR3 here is CASSHSDRNTEAFF. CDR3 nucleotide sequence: TGTGCCAGCAGCCATTCCGACAGGAACACTGAAGCTTTCTTT.

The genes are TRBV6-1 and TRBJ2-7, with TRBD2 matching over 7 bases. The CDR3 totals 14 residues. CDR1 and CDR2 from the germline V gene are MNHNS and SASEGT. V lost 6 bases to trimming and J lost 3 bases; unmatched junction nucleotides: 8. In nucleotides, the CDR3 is TGTGCCAGCAGCGACGTGGGGGGGGGCTACGAGCAGTACTTC. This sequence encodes CASSDVGGGYEQYF.

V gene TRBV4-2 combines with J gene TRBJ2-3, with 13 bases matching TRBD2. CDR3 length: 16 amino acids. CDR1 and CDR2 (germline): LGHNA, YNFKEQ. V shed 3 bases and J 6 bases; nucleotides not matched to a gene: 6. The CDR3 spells CASSQSGLAGVDTQYF. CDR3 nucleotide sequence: TGTGCCAGCAGCCAGTCAGGACTAGCGGGAGTCGATACGCAGTATTTT.

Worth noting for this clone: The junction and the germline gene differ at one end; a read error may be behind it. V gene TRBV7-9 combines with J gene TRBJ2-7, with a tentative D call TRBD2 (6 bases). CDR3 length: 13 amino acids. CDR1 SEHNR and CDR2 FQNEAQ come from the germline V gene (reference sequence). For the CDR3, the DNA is TGTTCCAGCAGACAAGGGCCGGGGGACGAGCAGTACTTC. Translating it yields CSSRQGPGDEQYF.

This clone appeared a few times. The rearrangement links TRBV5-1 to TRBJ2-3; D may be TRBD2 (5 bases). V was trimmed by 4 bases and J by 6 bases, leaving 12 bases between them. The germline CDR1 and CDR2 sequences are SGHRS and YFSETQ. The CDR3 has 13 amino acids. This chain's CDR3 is CASSIQLDDTQYF. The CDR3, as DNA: TGCGCCAGCAGCATACAACTAGATGATACGCAGTATTTT.

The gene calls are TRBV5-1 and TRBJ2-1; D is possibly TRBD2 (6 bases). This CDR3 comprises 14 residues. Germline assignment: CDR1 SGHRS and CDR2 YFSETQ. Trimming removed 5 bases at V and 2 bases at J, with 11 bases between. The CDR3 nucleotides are TGCGCCAGCAGGGCGGGACCTACCTACAATGAGCAGTTCTTC. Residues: CASRAGPTYNEQFF. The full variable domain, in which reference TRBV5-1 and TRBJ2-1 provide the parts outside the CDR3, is KAGVTQTPRYLIKTRGQQVTLSCSPISGHRSVSWYQQTPGQGLQFLFEYFSETQRNKGNFPGRFSGRQFSNSRSEMNVSTLELGDSALYLCASRAGPTYNEQFFGPGTRLTVL.

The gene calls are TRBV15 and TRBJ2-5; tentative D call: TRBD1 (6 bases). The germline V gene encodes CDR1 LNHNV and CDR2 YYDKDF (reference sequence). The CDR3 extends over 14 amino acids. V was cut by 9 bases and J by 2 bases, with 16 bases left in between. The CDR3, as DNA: TGTGCCACTACCCTCAGGGGATTTCAAGAGACCCAGTACTTC. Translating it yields CATTLRGFQETQYF. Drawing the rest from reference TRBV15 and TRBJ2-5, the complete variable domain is DAMVIQNPRYQVTQFGKPVTLSCSQTLNHNVMYWYQQKSSQAPKLLFHYYDKDFNNEADTPDNFQSRRPNTSFCFLDIRSPGLGDTAMYLCATTLRGFQETQYFGPGTRLLVL.

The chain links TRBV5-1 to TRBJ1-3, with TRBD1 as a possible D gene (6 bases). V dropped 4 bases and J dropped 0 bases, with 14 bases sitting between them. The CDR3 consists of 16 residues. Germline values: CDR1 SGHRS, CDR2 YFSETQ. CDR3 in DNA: TGCGCCAGCAGCCTCTCGGTAGGGGGCTCTGGAAACACCATATATTTT. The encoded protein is CASSLSVGGSGNTIYF.

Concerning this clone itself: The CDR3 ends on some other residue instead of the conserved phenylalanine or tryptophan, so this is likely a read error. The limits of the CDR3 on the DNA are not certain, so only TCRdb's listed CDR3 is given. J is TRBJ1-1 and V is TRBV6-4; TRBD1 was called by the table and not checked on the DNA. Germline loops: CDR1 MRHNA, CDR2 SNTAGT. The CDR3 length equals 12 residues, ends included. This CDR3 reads CASSDGTGATDG.

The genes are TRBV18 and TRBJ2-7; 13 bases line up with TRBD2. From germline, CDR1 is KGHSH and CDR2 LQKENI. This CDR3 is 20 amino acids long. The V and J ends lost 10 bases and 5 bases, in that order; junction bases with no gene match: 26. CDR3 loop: CAMPGQDKFRTSGRGHEQYF. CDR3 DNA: TGTGCCATGCCGGGACAGGACAAGTTTCGGACTAGCGGGAGAGGCCACGAGCAGTACTTC.

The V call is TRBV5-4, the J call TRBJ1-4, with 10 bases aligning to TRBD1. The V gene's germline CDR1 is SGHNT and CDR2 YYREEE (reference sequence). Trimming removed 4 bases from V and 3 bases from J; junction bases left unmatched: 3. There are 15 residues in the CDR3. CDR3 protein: CASSGDRGANEKLFF. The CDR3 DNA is TGTGCCAGCAGCGGGGACAGGGGCGCTAATGAAAAACTGTTTTTT.